Listed below are T cell receptor beta chains from one sample, sequenced in a study of OX40 agonist ivuxolimab in advanced cancers. Repertoires were generated with immunoSEQ multiplex PCR, while TCRdb's copy carries only in-frame clones and drops some. The table includes some 80,000 clones, 84% detected once. Sequences were derived from CD4+ or CD8+ T cells sorted from blood, sampled in a trial of the OX40 agonist ivuxolimab. All receptors derive from an adult with an advanced solid tumor such as melanoma, head and neck, liver or kidney cancer. CDR3s leave out the opening cysteine and the closing phenylalanine or tryptophan. Each record gives: V gene, J gene, clone size, CDR3 protein. Size is omitted from some rows. Given values are once, few, many or a class for expanded clones.

V gene: TRBV4-3; J gene: TRBJ1-1; clone size: NA; CDR3 protein: ASSQLDRETEAF
V gene: TRBV7-2; J gene: TRBJ1-5; clone size: NA; CDR3 protein: ASSSLGAQPQH
V gene: TRBV10-3; J gene: TRBJ1-1; clone size: NA; CDR3 protein: AISESKAEVNTEAF
V gene: TRBV5-1; J gene: TRBJ2-1; clone size: once; CDR3 protein: ASSLGQINEQF
V gene: TRBV10-1; J gene: TRBJ1-6; clone size: NA; CDR3 protein: ASRGRGSPLH
V gene: TRBV9; J gene: TRBJ2-5; clone size: once; CDR3 protein: ASSVETSGETQY
V gene: TRBV4-1; J gene: TRBJ2-7; clone size: few; CDR3 protein: ASSPILSSGRAREQY
V gene: TRBV5-1; J gene: TRBJ2-7; clone size: NA; CDR3 protein: ASSQNLAGGISYEQY
V gene: TRBV9; J gene: TRBJ2-2; clone size: few; CDR3 protein: ASSVGRGVVSGELF
V gene: TRBV27; J gene: TRBJ1-4; clone size: NA; CDR3 protein: ASSPGQGRDNEKLF
V gene: TRBV30; J gene: TRBJ1-4; clone size: NA; CDR3 protein: AWSVSWGTNEKLF
V gene: TRBV5-4; J gene: TRBJ2-2; clone size: NA; CDR3 protein: ASSTPGTELF
V gene: TRBV6-5; J gene: TRBJ2-1; clone size: NA; CDR3 protein: ATLTSYNEQF
V gene: TRBV30; J gene: TRBJ1-1; clone size: NA; CDR3 protein: AWSVQIDTEAF
V gene: TRBV6-4; J gene: TRBJ1-1; clone size: few; CDR3 protein: ASSNTENTEAF
V gene: TRBV6-6; J gene: TRBJ2-2; clone size: NA; CDR3 protein: ASSYRAGNTGELF
V gene: TRBV2; J gene: TRBJ2-7; clone size: NA; CDR3 protein: ASRDRGREQY
V gene: TRBV19; J gene: TRBJ1-5; clone size: NA; CDR3 protein: ASSLGDGHWPQH
V gene: TRBV28; J gene: TRBJ2-4; clone size: NA; CDR3 protein: ASGSNPGKNIQY
V gene: TRBV30; J gene: TRBJ2-2; clone size: NA; CDR3 protein: AWSPQGAGELF
V gene: TRBV2; J gene: TRBJ2-5; clone size: NA; CDR3 protein: ASMYQETQY
V gene: TRBV5-1; J gene: TRBJ2-7; clone size: once; CDR3 protein: ASSPGGAFYEQY
V gene: TRBV4-3; J gene: TRBJ1-2; clone size: NA; CDR3 protein: ASSLGTTNYGYT
V gene: TRBV4-1; J gene: TRBJ2-1; clone size: NA; CDR3 protein: ASSQHRDLHF
V gene: TRBV30; J gene: TRBJ1-5; clone size: few; CDR3 protein: AWSVDRVGQPQH
V gene: TRBV4-1; J gene: TRBJ2-1; clone size: NA; CDR3 protein: ASSSRPPGLASYNEQF
V gene: TRBV6-5; J gene: TRBJ2-5; clone size: NA; CDR3 protein: ASTSGGKETQY
V gene: TRBV4-1; J gene: TRBJ2-7; clone size: NA; CDR3 protein: ASSRGGGEAHEQY
V gene: TRBV28; J gene: TRBJ1-5; clone size: NA; CDR3 protein: ASSFRGQPQH
V gene: TRBV7-7; J gene: TRBJ2-3; clone size: NA; CDR3 protein: ASSLSTTGRDTQY